A selection of T cell receptor beta chains follows, all from one sample in a study of shared clonotypes between healthy human individuals. The assay was immunoSEQ multiplex PCR, and TCRdb's table has in-frame clones only and misses some. The repertoire holds 2 million to 2.5 million clones, with around 95% as singletons. The specimen sequenced was naive CD4+ T cells sorted from blood. The receptors originated from a man younger than 30 in good health. Both conserved end residues are part of each CDR3. The order of the fields is J gene, clone size, V gene, D gene, CDR3 protein, CDR3 DNA. The D gene is left open where the match is weak. Size is stated for part of the rows, as once, few or many counts, or as a class when the clone is expanded.

j_call: TRBJ2-5; clone_size: -; v_call: TRBV5-1; d_call: -; cdr3_aa: CASSLTVGPRIPQETQYF; cdr3_nt: TGCGCCAGCAGCTTGACTGTGGGACCAAGGATCCCACAAGAGACCCAGTACTTC
j_call: TRBJ2-7; clone_size: -; v_call: TRBV5-6; d_call: -; cdr3_aa: CASSLIIVLGTVSYEQYF; cdr3_nt: TGTGCCAGCAGCTTGATCATCGTCCTAGGGACGGTGTCCTACGAGCAGTACTTC
j_call: TRBJ1-5; clone_size: -; v_call: TRBV6-1; d_call: -; cdr3_aa: CASSEADQNQPQHF; cdr3_nt: TGTGCCAGCAGTGAGGCGGACCAAAATCAGCCCCAGCATTTT
j_call: TRBJ2-7; clone_size: -; v_call: TRBV11-2; d_call: -; cdr3_aa: CASSPTDFAENYEQYF; cdr3_nt: TGTGCCAGCAGCCCGACAGACTTTGCAGAGAACTACGAGCAGTACTTC
j_call: TRBJ2-5; clone_size: once; v_call: TRBV5-1; d_call: -; cdr3_aa: CASEDVGGGETQYF; cdr3_nt: TGCGCCAGCGAGGACGTCGGGGGCGGGGAGACCCAGTACTTC
j_call: TRBJ1-6; clone_size: few; v_call: TRBV27; d_call: -; cdr3_aa: CASSLTDYNSPLHF; cdr3_nt: TGTGCCAGCAGTTTGACAGACTATAATTCACCCCTCCACTTT
j_call: TRBJ1-4; clone_size: -; v_call: TRBV27; d_call: -; cdr3_aa: CASSLGEKLFF; cdr3_nt: TGTGCCAGCAGTTTAGGAGAAAAACTGTTTTTT
j_call: TRBJ2-7; clone_size: -; v_call: TRBV7-9; d_call: -; cdr3_aa: CASSLSTGTEQYF; cdr3_nt: TGTGCCAGCAGCTTATCGACGGGTACAGAGCAGTACTTC
j_call: TRBJ2-1; clone_size: -; v_call: TRBV9; d_call: -; cdr3_aa: CASSVQTGGGEQFF; cdr3_nt: TGTGCCAGCAGCGTCCAGACTGGAGGGGGTGAGCAGTTCTTC
j_call: TRBJ1-6; clone_size: -; v_call: TRBV5-1; d_call: -; cdr3_aa: CASSFEQIYSPLHF; cdr3_nt: TGCGCCAGCAGCTTTGAGCAAATCTATTCACCCCTCCACTTT
j_call: TRBJ2-7; clone_size: once; v_call: TRBV6-5; d_call: -; cdr3_aa: CASSLAGPSYEQYF; cdr3_nt: TGTGCCAGCTCACTTGCCGGGCCATCCTACGAGCAGTACTTC
j_call: TRBJ2-5; clone_size: few; v_call: TRBV5-4; d_call: TRBD1; cdr3_aa: CASSLAQGASETQYF; cdr3_nt: TGTGCCAGCAGCTTGGCACAGGGGGCCTCAGAGACCCAGTACTTC
j_call: TRBJ1-1; clone_size: -; v_call: TRBV30; d_call: -; cdr3_aa: CAWSVGPEAFF; cdr3_nt: TGTGCCTGGAGCGTGGGACCTGAAGCTTTCTTT
j_call: TRBJ2-4; clone_size: -; v_call: TRBV5-4; d_call: TRBD2; cdr3_aa: CASSLPGGGNIQYF; cdr3_nt: TGTGCCAGCAGCCTCCCGGGGGGGGGAAACATTCAGTACTTC
j_call: TRBJ2-1; clone_size: -; v_call: TRBV5-4; d_call: TRBD2; cdr3_aa: CASSQSGGPSYNEQFF; cdr3_nt: TGTGCCAGCAGTCAAAGCGGGGGCCCCTCCTACAATGAGCAGTTCTTC
j_call: TRBJ2-7; clone_size: -; v_call: TRBV6-7; d_call: TRBD2; cdr3_aa: CASSYLTTSGSIDEQYF; cdr3_nt: TGTGCCAGCAGTTACCTCACGACTAGCGGGAGTATCGACGAGCAGTACTTC
j_call: TRBJ2-7; clone_size: -; v_call: TRBV13; d_call: -; cdr3_aa: CASSPAEGETYEQYF; cdr3_nt: TGTGCCAGCAGCCCGGCCGAAGGGGAAACCTACGAGCAGTACTTC
j_call: TRBJ2-5; clone_size: once; v_call: TRBV14; d_call: -; cdr3_aa: CASSPRDARGGQYF; cdr3_nt: TGTGCCAGCAGCCCACGGGACGCCCGGGGTGGCCAGTACTTC
j_call: TRBJ2-7; clone_size: -; v_call: TRBV5-1; d_call: -; cdr3_aa: CASSTALAYEQYF; cdr3_nt: TGCGCCAGCAGTACAGCCTTGGCCTACGAGCAGTACTTC
j_call: TRBJ1-1; clone_size: once; v_call: TRBV6-5; d_call: -; cdr3_aa: CASSYHGIGTEAFF; cdr3_nt: TGTGCCAGCAGTTACCATGGAATTGGGACTGAAGCTTTCTTT
j_call: TRBJ2-7; clone_size: -; v_call: TRBV11-2; d_call: TRBD2; cdr3_aa: CASSQGLAGWEQYF; cdr3_nt: TGTGCCAGCAGCCAGGGACTAGCGGGATGGGAGCAGTACTTC
j_call: TRBJ2-7; clone_size: once; v_call: TRBV27; d_call: -; cdr3_aa: CASSSGASRRHEQYF; cdr3_nt: TGTGCCAGCAGTTCCGGGGCCAGTCGGCGCCACGAGCAGTACTTC
j_call: TRBJ2-1; clone_size: -; v_call: TRBV5-4; d_call: TRBD2; cdr3_aa: CASRVLAGYYNEQFF; cdr3_nt: TGTGCCAGCAGGGTCCTAGCGGGCTATTACAATGAGCAGTTCTTC
j_call: TRBJ2-5; clone_size: -; v_call: TRBV5-6; d_call: -; cdr3_aa: CASSFWGLGGIQTQYF; cdr3_nt: TGTGCCAGCAGCTTTTGGGGTTTAGGGGGGATCCAGACCCAGTACTTC
j_call: TRBJ2-7; clone_size: -; v_call: TRBV5-5; d_call: -; cdr3_aa: CASSQGSYEQYF; cdr3_nt: TGTGCCAGCAGCCAGGGGTCCTACGAGCAGTACTTC
j_call: TRBJ1-2; clone_size: -; v_call: TRBV23-1; d_call: -; cdr3_aa: CASSQTGGYTF; cdr3_nt: TGCGCCAGCAGTCAAACAGGTGGCTACACCTTC
j_call: TRBJ1-3; clone_size: -; v_call: TRBV7-2; d_call: -; cdr3_aa: CASSQVRSGNTIYF; cdr3_nt: TGTGCCAGCAGCCAAGTCCGGTCTGGAAACACCATATATTTT
j_call: TRBJ2-7; clone_size: -; v_call: TRBV7-2; d_call: TRBD2; cdr3_aa: CASSTRTSGVTYEQYF; cdr3_nt: TGTGCCAGCAGCACGCGGACTAGCGGGGTAACCTACGAGCAGTACTTC
j_call: TRBJ2-7; clone_size: -; v_call: TRBV27; d_call: TRBD1; cdr3_aa: CARGPGQRPYEQYF; cdr3_nt: TGTGCCAGAGGACCGGGACAGCGACCCTACGAGCAGTACTTC
j_call: TRBJ1-5; clone_size: -; v_call: TRBV5-1; d_call: -; cdr3_aa: CASRWGDDQPQHF; cdr3_nt: TGCGCCAGCAGATGGGGGGATGATCAGCCCCAGCATTTT
j_call: TRBJ2-7; clone_size: -; v_call: TRBV9; d_call: TRBD2; cdr3_aa: CASSVTSGSTYEQYF; cdr3_nt: TGTGCCAGCAGCGTTACTAGCGGTAGCACCTACGAGCAGTACTTC
j_call: TRBJ2-7; clone_size: once; v_call: TRBV18; d_call: TRBD2; cdr3_aa: CASSTRASGGYEQYF; cdr3_nt: TGTGCCAGCTCGACCAGGGCTAGCGGAGGCTACGAGCAGTACTTC
j_call: TRBJ2-2; clone_size: once; v_call: TRBV30; d_call: -; cdr3_aa: CAWSVRGFGELFF; cdr3_nt: TGTGCCTGGAGTGTACGTGGGTTCGGGGAGCTGTTTTTT
j_call: TRBJ1-1; clone_size: few; v_call: TRBV6-6; d_call: -; cdr3_aa: CASSQGNTEAFF; cdr3_nt: TGTGCCAGCAGTCAGGGGAACACTGAAGCTTTCTTT
j_call: TRBJ2-7; clone_size: -; v_call: TRBV7-2; d_call: -; cdr3_aa: CASSLDQGTAYEQYF; cdr3_nt: TGTGCCAGCAGCTTAGACCAGGGGACGGCCTACGAGCAGTACTTC
j_call: TRBJ1-2; clone_size: -; v_call: TRBV28; d_call: -; cdr3_aa: CASRFSTTSGYTF; cdr3_nt: TGTGCCAGCAGGTTTTCGACAACCTCCGGCTACACCTTC